The rows below give T cell receptor beta chains drawn from one sample of a study of T cell responses to AZD1222 COVID-19 vaccine. TCRdb's copy holds only in-frame clones and misses some; the assay was immunoSEQ multiplex PCR. The sample has 90,000 to 150,000 clones, 92% seen once. The sample here was peripheral blood, taken 28 days after the second AZD1222 dose. These TCRs come from an adult who received the AZD1222 COVID-19 vaccine. CDR3s include the opening cysteine and the closing phenylalanine or tryptophan. D genes are given only for firm matches. For some rows the clone size is stated as once, few or many, or as a class when expanded; others skip it.

clone_size	v_call	d_call	j_call	cdr3_nt	cdr3_aa
-	TRBV28	-	TRBJ1-4	TGTGCCAGCACCCAGGGTCGAGAAAAACTGTTTTTT	CASTQGREKLFF
-	TRBV7-8	-	TRBJ2-2	TGTGCCAGCAGCTTAGACTTGTCTGGGGGGGAGCTGTTTTTT	CASSLDLSGGELFF
-	TRBV24-1	TRBD2	TRBJ2-7	TGTGCCACCAGTGACCCCAGGACTAGCGGCTACGAGCAGTACTTC	CATSDPRTSGYEQYF
once	TRBV4-2	TRBD2	TRBJ2-7	TGTGCCAGCAGCTCCGGGACTAGCTCGTACGAGCAGTACTTC	CASSSGTSSYEQYF
-	TRBV19	-	TRBJ1-4	TGTGCCAGTAGTATAGTCCGGGGGACAACTAATGAAAAACTGTTTTTT	CASSIVRGTTNEKLFF
once	TRBV5-1	TRBD1	TRBJ2-1	TGCGCCAGCAGCCTCATGACAGGGGGTCTGAATGAGCAGTTCTTC	CASSLMTGGLNEQFF
-	TRBV6-5	-	TRBJ2-1	TGTGCCAGCAGTTACTCCAGGAACAATGAGCAGTTCTTC	CASSYSRNNEQFF
-	TRBV2	TRBD1	TRBJ1-5	TGTGCCAGCAGTGAGACAGGGATTAATCAGCCCCAGCATTTT	CASSETGINQPQHF
-	TRBV19	TRBD2	TRBJ2-1	TGTGCCAGTAGTATTAAGGTGGGGGGACTAGATCTGTTCTTC	CASSIKVGGLDLFF
once	TRBV20-1	-	TRBJ2-5	TGCAGTGCTAATAAAGAGACCCAGTACTTC	CSANKETQYF
-	TRBV4-2	-	TRBJ2-5	TGTGCCAGCAGCTCCCGGGGGGCCCTGGAGACCCAGTACTTC	CASSSRGALETQYF
-	TRBV28	TRBD1	TRBJ1-4	TGTGCCAGCACCCAGCCCCGACAGGGCTATAATGAAAAACTGTTTTTT	CASTQPRQGYNEKLFF
-	TRBV7-9	-	TRBJ1-2	TGTGCCAGCAGCCCGACAGGAAACTATGGCTACACCTTC	CASSPTGNYGYTF
-	TRBV25-1	-	TRBJ1-3	TGTGCCAGCAGTCCATCACGGATCTCTGGAAACACCATATATTTT	CASSPSRISGNTIYF
-	TRBV7-2	TRBD1	TRBJ1-6	TGTGCCAGCAGCTTACTGACAGGGTCCTATAATTCACCCCTCCACTTT	CASSLLTGSYNSPLHF
-	TRBV5-4	TRBD2	TRBJ2-3	TGTGCCAGCAGCTCCGCCGGGACTAGAAGCACAGATACGCAGTATTTT	CASSSAGTRSTDTQYF
-	TRBV28	-	TRBJ1-2	TGTGCCAGCAACTCCATTAGGGCCGGCTACACCTTC	CASNSIRAGYTF
-	TRBV7-2	TRBD1	TRBJ1-2	TGTGCCAGCAGCCTAGGACAGGGCTATGGCTACACCTTC	CASSLGQGYGYTF
-	TRBV6-6	TRBD1	TRBJ1-2	TGTGCCAGCAGTTACGGGGGGGACAGGGCGCACTATGGCTACACCTTC	CASSYGGDRAHYGYTF
-	TRBV5-6	-	TRBJ1-2	TGTGCCAGCAGCCCGCTGGAGAGGGTTGCCTATGGCTACACCTTC	CASSPLERVAYGYTF
-	TRBV27	-	TRBJ2-7	TGTGCCAGCAGTTTAGGGGGACCCATGTACGAGCAGTACTTC	CASSLGGPMYEQYF
-	TRBV19	TRBD1	TRBJ2-7	TGTGCCAGTAGTCCCAGACAGGGATCAGACGAGCAGTACTTC	CASSPRQGSDEQYF
-	TRBV4-2	TRBD1	TRBJ1-6	TGTGCCAGCAGCCAAGAGAGGACAGGGCCGGCGAGCCTCCACTTT	CASSQERTGPASLHF
-	TRBV27	-	TRBJ2-3	TGTGCCAGCGCCGACAGCTATAGCACAGATACGCAGTATTTT	CASADSYSTDTQYF
-	TRBV6-4	-	TRBJ1-1	TGTGCCAGCAGTGACCGGGACGGTAAATACACTGAAGCTTTCTTT	CASSDRDGKYTEAFF
-	TRBV2	TRBD1	TRBJ1-5	TGTGCCAGCAGTACTACGACAGGGAATAGCAATCAGCCCCAGCATTTT	CASSTTTGNSNQPQHF
-	TRBV3-1/TRBV3-2	-	TRBJ2-7	TGTGCCAGCAGCCAAGTGGCAGGCGCGCCTCAGTACTTC	CASSQVAGAPQYF
-	TRBV24-1	-	TRBJ2-5	TGTGCCACCAGTGACAGGGGTCGAGAGACCCAGTACTTC	CATSDRGRETQYF
few	TRBV3-1/TRBV3-2	-	TRBJ1-6	TGTGCCAGCAGCACAAACGGCCGATATAATTCACCCCTCCACTTT	CASSTNGRYNSPLHF
-	TRBV18	TRBD1	TRBJ1-5	TGTGCCAGCTCGCGGGACAGGGCAAGCAATCAGCCCCAGCATTTT	CASSRDRASNQPQHF
medium-sized	TRBV4-2	TRBD2	TRBJ2-1	TGTGCCAGCAGCCACAGCGGGGACAATGAGCAGTTCTTC	CASSHSGDNEQFF
-	TRBV28	TRBD2	TRBJ2-2	TGTGCCAGCAGTTTTACTAGCGGGCACACCGGGGAGCTGTTTTTT	CASSFTSGHTGELFF
-	TRBV18	-	TRBJ1-2	TGTGCCAGCTCAACCGATACAGGGATTGATGGCTACACCTTC	CASSTDTGIDGYTF
-	TRBV7-9	-	TRBJ1-6	TGTGCCAGCAGCTTAACGGGTCAGGGCTCTTCACCCCTCCACTTT	CASSLTGQGSSPLHF
-	TRBV11-2	-	TRBJ1-2	TGTGCCAGCAGCTTAGAAGCCGACGGCTACACCTTC	CASSLEADGYTF
-	TRBV13	-	TRBJ2-3	TGTGCCAGCAGCTCAAGGGGGAGGGCCGAAGATACGCAGTATTTT	CASSSRGRAEDTQYF
-	TRBV7-8	TRBD2	TRBJ2-5	TGTGCCAGCAGCTTAGGGTCTAGCGGGCAAGAGACCCAGTACTTC	CASSLGSSGQETQYF
-	TRBV28	-	TRBJ1-4	TGTGCCAGCAGTTTTGAGGAACGGGAAAAACTGTTTTTT	CASSFEEREKLFF
-	TRBV5-8	-	TRBJ1-2	TGTGCCAGCAGCCGGACGGACCTCGGGAATTATGGCTACACCTTC	CASSRTDLGNYGYTF
few	TRBV4-1	TRBD2	TRBJ2-1	TGCGCCAGCAGCCATAGACTAGCGGGAGAACGGAAGAGCTCCTACAATGAGCAGTTCTTC	CASSHRLAGERKSSYNEQFF
-	TRBV27	TRBD1	TRBJ2-7	TGTGCCAGCAGCAGACAGGGGGGTTTCTACGAGCAGTACTTC	CASSRQGGFYEQYF
-	TRBV7-2	TRBD1	TRBJ2-7	TGTGCCAGCAGCTTAGAGGGACAGGGGGCGGGCGAGCAGTACTTC	CASSLEGQGAGEQYF
-	TRBV12-5	TRBD2	TRBJ2-1	TGTGCTAGGGGACCTCTAAGACTAGCGGGAGGTACCTCCTACAATGAGCAGTTCTTC	CARGPLRLAGGTSYNEQFF
-	TRBV14	-	TRBJ1-2	TGTGCCAGCAGCCAAGGTCCGTCGTATGGCTACACCTTC	CASSQGPSYGYTF
-	TRBV6-6	TRBD1	TRBJ2-1	TGTGCCAGCAGTGACTCCGGGACAGGGTTGGGTGAGCAGTTCTTC	CASSDSGTGLGEQFF
-	TRBV28	-	TRBJ1-2	TGTGCCAGCAGGACAGCCCCTTATGGCTACACCTTC	CASRTAPYGYTF
-	TRBV7-2	-	TRBJ1-2	TGTGCCAGCAGCTTAGAGACGGATTCCTATGGCTACACCTTC	CASSLETDSYGYTF
-	TRBV5-1	-	TRBJ1-6	TGCGCCAGCAGAACGGGAGATTCTAATTCACCCCTCCACTTT	CASRTGDSNSPLHF
-	TRBV2	-	TRBJ1-5	TGTGCCAGCGGGGACATCATCGAGTCCCAGCATTTT	CASGDIIESQHF
-	TRBV7-2	-	TRBJ1-3	TGTGCCAGCAGCTTAGGCAGGGAGAACACCATATATTTT	CASSLGRENTIYF
once	TRBV7-9	-	TRBJ1-2	TGTGCCAGCAGCCGAGGGACGGACTATGGCTACACCTTC	CASSRGTDYGYTF
-	TRBV19	TRBD1	TRBJ2-1	TGTGCCAGTAGACGCCCGGGTGAGGGGGCATACGAGCAGTTCTTC	CASRRPGEGAYEQFF
once	TRBV7-8	-	TRBJ1-3	TGTGCCAGCAGCTTAGCGCACGGTTCTGGAAACACCATATATTTT	CASSLAHGSGNTIYF
-	TRBV7-6	-	TRBJ2-2	TGTGCCAGCAGCCTGGTGAGCGGTCTCGGGCCCGGGGAGCTGTTTTTT	CASSLVSGLGPGELFF
-	TRBV7-2	-	TRBJ1-1	TGTGCCAGCAGCTTACCCCAGGGGATCACTGAAGCTTTCTTT	CASSLPQGITEAFF
-	TRBV9	-	TRBJ1-4	TGTGCCAGCAGCGTCCCCCTGGACGGACATAATGAAAAACTGTTTTTT	CASSVPLDGHNEKLFF
-	TRBV15	-	TRBJ2-6	TGTGCCACCAGCAGAGATCCGGGTTATTCTGGGGCCAACGTCCTGACTTTC	CATSRDPGYSGANVLTF
-	TRBV3-1/TRBV3-2	-	TRBJ2-5	TGTGCCAGCAGCCAAGATGGAGAGACCCAGTACTTC	CASSQDGETQYF